The text below deals with one T cell receptor beta chain. These data are taken from a study of blood T cell repertoires in COVID-19. Study in general: From T cells, B-cell-depleted T cells, or PBMCs came the material, which was cDNA or gDNA.

Source study methods: By means of reference gene primer amplification, nucleated cell counts were estimated. This table comes from immunoSEQ multiplex PCR, and its TCRdb copy is limited to in-frame clones, with some not included. V and J calls and clone size are those listed in that table; D and trimming were worked out from the DNA. This sample yields about 320,000 clones, of which approximately 89% are seen a single time; approximately 1.8% belongs to the top ten. This CDR3 contains 16 residues. Germline V CDR1 and CDR2: SGDLS, YYNGEE. The ends were cut back, 4 bases at V and 1 base at J, with 14 bases in the middle.

The V call is TRBV9, the J call TRBJ2-2, with D unresolved. The sequence was obtained from a woman in her thirties with COVID-19, enrolled during active disease. The sample was peripheral blood. The CDR3 sequence is CASSPRSPGNTGELFF. The CDR3 DNA follows: TGTGCCAGCAGCCCCCGAAGTCCCGGGAACACCGGGGAGCTGTTTTTT.